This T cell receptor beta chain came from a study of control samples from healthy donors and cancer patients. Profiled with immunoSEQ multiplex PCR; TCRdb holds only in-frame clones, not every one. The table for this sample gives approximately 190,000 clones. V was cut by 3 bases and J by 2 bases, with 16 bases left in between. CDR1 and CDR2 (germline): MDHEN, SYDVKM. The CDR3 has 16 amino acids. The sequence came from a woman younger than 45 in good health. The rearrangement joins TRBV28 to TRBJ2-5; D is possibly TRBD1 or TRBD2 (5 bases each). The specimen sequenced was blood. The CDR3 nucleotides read TGTGCCAGCAGTTTTGGGGGAACAGGTCTTCAAGAGACCCAGTACTTC. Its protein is CASSFGGTGLQETQYF.